The next 9 T cell receptor beta chains were all read from a single sample in a study of shared clonotypes between healthy human individuals. TCRdb's table, derived via immunoSEQ multiplex PCR, lists solely in-frame clones and lacks some. Of around 340,000 clones listed, less than 75% are singletons. Source material: memory CD4+ T cells sorted from blood. As for subset: CD45RA-negative fraction. These receptors were taken from a man aged 25-40 years in good health.

The V and J genes are TRBV5-4 and TRBJ2-1; 11 positions match TRBD2. Trimming took 5 bases from V and 0 from J; bases not matched to a gene: 10. The CDR3 runs to 18 residues. The germline V gene has CDR1 SGHNT and CDR2 YYREEE (reference sequence). The CDR3 reads CASRPGLADPFSYNEQFF. The CDR3 DNA follows: TGTGCCAGCAGACCGGGACTAGCGGATCCCTTCTCCTACAATGAGCAGTTCTTC.

In its sample, this clone was seen once. At one end, the junction sequence differs from germline, possibly due to a read error. J is TRBJ1-2 and V is TRBV7-8, with TRBD1 matching over 7 bases. The germline gives CDR1 SGHVS, CDR2 FQNEAQ. The CDR3 is 13 amino acids. The chain's CDR3 is CASSLGPDRSLVF. Here the CDR3 DNA reads TGTGCCAGCAGCTTAGGGCCGGACAGGAGCCTTGTCTTC.

The CDR3 DNA reads TGTGCCAGCAGAGGCTCTAGCGGGAGGAGTTACAATGAGCAGTTCTTC. Translation: CASRGSSGRSYNEQFF. The V and J genes are TRBV9 and TRBJ2-1, with TRBD2 matching over 11 bases. The CDR3 has 16 residues. Per the germline V gene, CDR1 is SGDLS and CDR2 is YYNGEE. V lost 5 bases and J lost 4; bases outside the gene matches: 8.

The CDR3: CASSLGPVADTQYF. CDR3 sequence (DNA): TGTGCCAGCAGCTTAGGGCCGGTGGCAGATACGCAGTATTTT. V is TRBV7-2 and J is TRBJ2-3; D unclear. The CDR3 spans 14 residues. V was cut by 1 base and J by 4 bases, with 9 bases left in between. Germline lookup yields CDR1 SGHTA and CDR2 FQGNSA.

The V and J genes are TRBV18 and TRBJ1-1; 8 bases are a match to TRBD1. The CDR3 runs to 16 residues. The germline CDR1 and CDR2 sequences are KGHSH and LQKENI. J was trimmed by 6 bases and V by 1 base; bases with no gene match: 10. CDR3: CASSPLKDRDLAEAFF. CDR3 in DNA: TGTGCCAGCTCACCACTTAAGGACAGGGACTTAGCTGAAGCTTTCTTT.

The chain carries TRBV19 and TRBJ2-7; D might be TRBD1 (5 bases). There are 13 residues in the CDR3. Germline V gene lookup returns CDR1 LNHDA and CDR2 SQIVND (reference sequence). With 3 bases removed from V and 6 bases from J, the gap between germline ends came to 12 bases. The CDR3 DNA is TGTGCCAGTAGTATCGGCAGGGCCAGCGAGCAGTACTTC. Amino acid sequence: CASSIGRASEQYF. Looking up the rest from reference TRBV19 and TRBJ2-7 gives the full variable domain: DGGITQSPKYLFRKEGQNVTLSCEQNLNHDAMYWYRQDPGQGLRLIYYSQIVNDFQKGDIAEGYSVSREKKESFPLTVTSAQKNPTAFYLCASSIGRASEQYFGPGTRLTVT.

The chain links TRBV5-1 to TRBJ1-4, with 7 bases identical to TRBD1. The CDR3 length is 14 residues. V trimming: 1 base; J trimming: 7 bases; junction bases outside the gene matches: 4. Germline CDR1 and CDR2: SGHRS and YFSETQ. DNA for the CDR3: TGCGCCAGCAGCTTGCGACAGGGTCCTGAAAAACTGTTTTTT. This encodes CASSLRQGPEKLFF.

This clone has a handful of counts. The chain recombines TRBV5-1 with TRBJ2-1, with D maybe TRBD2 (6 bases). Trimming left V 7 bases short and J 0 bases short, with 17 bases between. CDR3 length: 16 amino acids. Germline assignment: CDR1 SGHRS and CDR2 YFSETQ. The CDR3 spells CASGRSVPSSYNEQFF. As DNA, the CDR3 is TGCGCCAGCGGGAGGAGCGTGCCGAGCTCCTACAATGAGCAGTTCTTC. The complete variable domain, with remaining parts taken from reference TRBV5-1 and TRBJ2-1, reads KAGVTQTPRYLIKTRGQQVTLSCSPISGHRSVSWYQQTPGQGLQFLFEYFSETQRNKGNFPGRFSGRQFSNSRSEMNVSTLELGDSALYLCASGRSVPSSYNEQFFGPGTRLTVL.

This clone showed up just a few times. This chain connects TRBV5-1 to TRBJ1-4, with 7 bases fitting TRBD1. The CDR3 loop spans 15 amino acids. Trimming cost V 3 bases and J 8 bases; bases outside gene matches: 10. Germline CDR1 SGHRS, CDR2 YFSETQ. The CDR3 loop reads CASSSGTGAYEKLFF. The CDR3, as DNA: TGCGCCAGCAGCTCAGGAACAGGGGCTTACGAAAAACTGTTTTTT.